A selection of T cell receptor beta chains follows, all from one sample in a study of beta chain features in type 1 diabetes. This table comes from immunoSEQ multiplex PCR, and its TCRdb copy is limited to in-frame clones, with some not included. Altogether 250,000 to 350,000 clones are present, 9.5% to 11% being singletons, with the ten largest covering about 0.014%. The specimen sequenced was naive CD4+ T cells from blood. Receptors originate from a woman under 40 in good health. Both conserved end residues are part of each CDR3. Fields, in order: V gene, D gene, J gene, clone size, CDR3 DNA, CDR3 protein. A D gene is named only where the DNA matches it firmly. Size tells how often a clone was seen (once, few, many) or the class of an expanded clone, and some rows leave it out.

>TRBV5-1|NA|TRBJ2-3|NA
TGCGCCAGCAGCCCAACCCTAGGCGGCACAGATACGCAGTATTTT
CASSPTLGGTDTQYF
>TRBV29-1|NA|TRBJ1-2|NA
TGCAGCGTACAAACAGGACATGGCTACACCTTC
CSVQTGHGYTF
>TRBV5-1|TRBD1|TRBJ1-1|NA
TGCGCCAGCCTCGGGACAGGGGGAAGAACTGAAGCTTTCTTT
CASLGTGGRTEAFF
>TRBV7-2|NA|TRBJ2-7|NA
TGTGCCAGCAGCGCCCGACAGTTAAGGAGCTCCTACGAGCAGTACTTC
CASSARQLRSSYEQYF
>TRBV5-1|TRBD2|TRBJ2-3|NA
TGCGCCAGCAGCCCGGGACTAGCGGGCGGTCGGGATACGCAGTATTTT
CASSPGLAGGRDTQYF
>TRBV5-1|NA|TRBJ1-2|NA
TGCGCCAGCAGCTTGAAAGGGGATGGCTACACCTTC
CASSLKGDGYTF
>TRBV2|NA|TRBJ2-7|few
TGTGCCAGCAGAACAACAGGTACGGCCTACGAGCAGTACTTC
CASRTTGTAYEQYF
>TRBV4-3|NA|TRBJ2-1|few
TGCGCCAGCAGCCAAGATTTCCTCTACTACAATGAGCAGTTCTTC
CASSQDFLYYNEQFF
>TRBV29-1|NA|TRBJ2-3|NA
TGCAGCGTTGGTGGACTCCGAGGAACAGATACGCAGTATTTT
CSVGGLRGTDTQYF
>TRBV25-1|TRBD1|TRBJ1-2|NA
TGTGCCAGCAGTCCTCTGGGACAGGGGACTCCTGGCTACACCTTC
CASSPLGQGTPGYTF
>TRBV7-9|TRBD1|TRBJ2-3|NA
TGTGCCAGCAGCCCTCGGACAGGGGGAATTTTCACAGATACGCAGTATTTT
CASSPRTGGIFTDTQYF
>TRBV6-5|NA|TRBJ1-2|NA
TGTGCCAGCAGTTACTCGCGAGATAACTATGGCTACACCTTC
CASSYSRDNYGYTF
>TRBV19|NA|TRBJ1-1|NA
TGTGCCAGTACCAGACAGACTTTGAACACTGAAGCTTTCTTT
CASTRQTLNTEAFF
>TRBV5-1|TRBD2|TRBJ2-1|NA
TGCGCCAGCAGCGTACTAGCGGGCCGTGCCAATGAGCAGTTCTTC
CASSVLAGRANEQFF
>TRBV6-5|TRBD2|TRBJ2-1|few
TGTGCCAGCAGTTACGCCGGGACTAGATATGAGCAGTTCTTC
CASSYAGTRYEQFF
>TRBV28|NA|TRBJ2-7|NA
TGTGCCAGCAGTCTCCGGGCAGGGTTATCCTACGAGCAGTACTTC
CASSLRAGLSYEQYF
>TRBV28|TRBD2|TRBJ2-7|few
TGTGCCAGCAGTTTGCTAGCGGGAGCCTTGAGCTCCTACGAGCAGTACTTC
CASSLLAGALSSYEQYF
>TRBV11-2|NA|TRBJ2-1|few
TGTGCCAGCAGCGCGGTCCGGCCTCCCCTATTCAATGAGCAGTTCTTC
CASSAVRPPLFNEQFF
>TRBV2|NA|TRBJ2-2|few
TGTGCCAGCAGTGGGCAGGGACTGAAGAACACCGGGGAGCTGTTTTTT
CASSGQGLKNTGELFF
>TRBV7-2|TRBD2|TRBJ2-3|NA
TGTGCCAGCAGCTTAGCACCGGGAGGGCCGGGAGATACGCAGTATTTT
CASSLAPGGPGDTQYF
>TRBV19|NA|TRBJ1-5|NA
TGTGCCAGTATACGACAGAAGAATCAGCCCCAGCATTTT
CASIRQKNQPQHF
>TRBV11-2|NA|TRBJ2-1|few
TGTGCCAGCTCCTTTGGTGGCCGGGACTTGCAGTTCTTC
CASSFGGRDLQFF
>TRBV2|NA|TRBJ1-4|NA
TGTGCCAGCAGTGGACAGCTTAATGAAAAACTGTTTTTT
CASSGQLNEKLFF
>TRBV5-4|NA|TRBJ2-7|NA
TGTGCCAGCAGCTTGGACCCAACGAGCTCCTACGAGCAGTACTTC
CASSLDPTSSYEQYF
>TRBV28|NA|TRBJ1-5|NA
TGTGCCAGCAGCTTCAGCAATCAGCCCCAGCATTTT
CASSFSNQPQHF
>TRBV30|TRBD1|TRBJ1-2|NA
TGTGCCTGGAGCGCGGGACAGGGCCATGGCTACACCTTC
CAWSAGQGHGYTF
>TRBV27|NA|TRBJ2-1|few
TGTGCCAGCAGTTTCCGCAGGGAACAGGGTGAGCAGTTCTTC
CASSFRREQGEQFF
>TRBV30|TRBD1|TRBJ2-4|NA
TGTGCCTGGAGTGGTGGGTTAAGACAGGGAAGGGGTTTAGCCAAAAACATTCAGTACTTC
CAWSGGLRQGRGLAKNIQYF
>TRBV7-3|NA|TRBJ2-6|NA
TGTGCCAGCAGCTTAGGCGCGGGGACTGGGGCCAACGTCCTGACTTTC
CASSLGAGTGANVLTF
>TRBV25-1|TRBD2|TRBJ2-3|few
TGTGCCAGCAGTGACCGCCTAGCGGGAGCGGTAGATACGCAGTATTTT
CASSDRLAGAVDTQYF
>TRBV28|NA|TRBJ1-2|NA
TGTGCCAGCAAGCTGATTAACTATGGCTACACCTTC
CASKLINYGYTF
>TRBV6-5|TRBD2|TRBJ2-7|few
TGTGCCAGCAGTTACGGCCTAGCGGGAGATGCCTACGAGCAGTACTTC
CASSYGLAGDAYEQYF
>TRBV20-1|NA|TRBJ2-7|few
TGCAGTGCTAGTGTTCGCTACGAGCAGTACTTC
CSASVRYEQYF
>TRBV7-9|NA|TRBJ1-1|NA
TGTGCCAGCAGCCCCCTAGGGAACACTGAAGCTTTCTTT
CASSPLGNTEAFF
>TRBV5-4|TRBD2|TRBJ2-6|few
TGTGCCAGCAGCATGAGGTCTGGCGGGAGGGCCCAGGCTGGGGCCAACGTCCTGACTTTC
CASSMRSGGRAQAGANVLTF
>TRBV5-1|NA|TRBJ2-3|NA
TGCGCCAGCAGCTCTGCAGGGGCGAGCACAGATACGCAGTATTTT
CASSSAGASTDTQYF
>TRBV19|TRBD2|TRBJ2-2|NA
TGTGCCAGTATTCCCGACTGGGCTAGCGGATTGGCCGGGGAGCTGTTTTTT
CASIPDWASGLAGELFF
>TRBV7-2|TRBD2|TRBJ2-7|few
TGTGCCAGCAGCCCCACTAGCGGGACTCCCTACGAGCAGTACTTC
CASSPTSGTPYEQYF
>TRBV7-6|TRBD1|TRBJ2-6|few
TGTGCCAGCAGCGCACCGGGGACAGGGTTCTCTGGGGCCAACGTCCTGACTTTC
CASSAPGTGFSGANVLTF
>TRBV7-9|NA|TRBJ2-2|few
TGTGCCAGCAGCTTAATAGCATTTGTATACCCCGGGGAGCTGTTTTTT
CASSLIAFVYPGELFF
>TRBV5-1|NA|TRBJ2-7|few
TGCGCCAGCAGCCCAACGGTTCTAGAGGGCGAGCAGTACTTC
CASSPTVLEGEQYF
>TRBV7-9|TRBD1|TRBJ1-3|NA
TGTGCCAGCAGCTCACGCCGGGACAGCTCTGGAAACACCATATATTTT
CASSSRRDSSGNTIYF